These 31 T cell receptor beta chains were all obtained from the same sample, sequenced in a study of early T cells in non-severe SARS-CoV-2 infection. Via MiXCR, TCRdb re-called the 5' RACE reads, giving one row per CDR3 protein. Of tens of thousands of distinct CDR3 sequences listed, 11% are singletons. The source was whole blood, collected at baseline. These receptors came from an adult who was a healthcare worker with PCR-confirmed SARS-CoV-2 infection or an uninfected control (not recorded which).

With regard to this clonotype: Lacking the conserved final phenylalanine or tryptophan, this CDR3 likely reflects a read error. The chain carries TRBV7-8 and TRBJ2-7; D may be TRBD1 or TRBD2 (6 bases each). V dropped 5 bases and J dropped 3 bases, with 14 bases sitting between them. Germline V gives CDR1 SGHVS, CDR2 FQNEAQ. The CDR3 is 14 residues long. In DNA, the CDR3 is TGTGCCAGCAGCCACCTGGAGGGGGTCTACGAGCAGTACATC. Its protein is CASSHLEGVYEQYI.

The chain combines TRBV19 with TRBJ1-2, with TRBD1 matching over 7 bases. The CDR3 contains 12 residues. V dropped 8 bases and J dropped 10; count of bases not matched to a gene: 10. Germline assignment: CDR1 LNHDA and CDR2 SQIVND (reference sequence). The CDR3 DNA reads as TGTGCCAGTCGTACTTTTAGGGGGCACTACACCTTC. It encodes CASRTFRGHYTF.

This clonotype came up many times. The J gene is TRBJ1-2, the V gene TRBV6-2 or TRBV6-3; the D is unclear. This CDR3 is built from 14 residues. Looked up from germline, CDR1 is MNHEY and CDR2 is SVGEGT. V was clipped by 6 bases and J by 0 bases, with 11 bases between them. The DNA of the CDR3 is TGTGCCAGCAGGCGAGACGGAGCTAACTATGGCTACACCTTC. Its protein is CASRRDGANYGYTF.

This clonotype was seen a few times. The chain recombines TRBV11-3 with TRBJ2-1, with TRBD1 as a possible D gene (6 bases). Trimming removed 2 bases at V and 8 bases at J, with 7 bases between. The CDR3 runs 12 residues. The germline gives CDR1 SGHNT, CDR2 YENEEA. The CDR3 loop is CASSLTGHEQFF. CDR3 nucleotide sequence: TGTGCCAGCAGCTTAACAGGGCATGAGCAGTTCTTC.

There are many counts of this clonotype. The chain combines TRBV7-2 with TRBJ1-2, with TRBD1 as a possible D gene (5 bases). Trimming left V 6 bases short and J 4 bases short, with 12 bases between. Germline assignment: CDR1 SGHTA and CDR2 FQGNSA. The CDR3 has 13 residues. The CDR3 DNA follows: TGTGCCAGCAGACAACAGGCCCCCTATGGCTACACCTTC. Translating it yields CASRQQAPYGYTF.

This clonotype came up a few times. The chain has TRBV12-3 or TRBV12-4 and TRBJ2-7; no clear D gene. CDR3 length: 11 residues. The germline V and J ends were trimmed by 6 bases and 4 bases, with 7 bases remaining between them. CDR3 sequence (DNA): TGTGCCAGCAGCCCGCGATACGAGCAGTACTTC. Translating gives CASSPRYEQYF.

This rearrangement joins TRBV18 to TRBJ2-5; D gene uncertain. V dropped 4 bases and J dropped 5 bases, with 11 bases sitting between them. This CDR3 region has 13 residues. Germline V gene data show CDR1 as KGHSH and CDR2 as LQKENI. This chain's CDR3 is CASSQYGQETQYF. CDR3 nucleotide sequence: TGTGCCAGCTCACAGTACGGTCAGGAGACCCAGTACTTC.

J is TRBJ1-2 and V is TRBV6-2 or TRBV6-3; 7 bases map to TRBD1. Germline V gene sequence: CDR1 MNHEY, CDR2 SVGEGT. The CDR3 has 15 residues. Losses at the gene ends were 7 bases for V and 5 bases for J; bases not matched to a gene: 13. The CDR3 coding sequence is TGTGCCAGCAACACCGCGGACAGGCCCCCGTATGGCTACACCTTC. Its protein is CASNTADRPPYGYTF.

CDR3 sequence: CASSTGTGGFSNQPQHF. The CDR3 DNA is TGTGCCAGCAGCACCGGGACAGGGGGATTTAGCAATCAGCCCCAGCATTTT. The V call is TRBV11-2, the J call TRBJ1-5, with TRBD1 identical over 11 bases. The V segment lost 5 bases and the J segment 0 bases; nucleotides outside the gene matches: 6. The length of the CDR3 is 17 residues. From germline, CDR1 is SGHAT and CDR2 FQNNGV. The variable domain in full, completed from reference TRBV11-2 and TRBJ1-5, reads EAGVAQSPRYKIIEKRQSVAFWCNPISGHATLYWYQQILGQGPKLLIQFQNNGVVDDSQLPKDRFSAERLKGVDSTLKIQPAKLEDSAVYLCASSTGTGGFSNQPQHFGDGTRLSIL.

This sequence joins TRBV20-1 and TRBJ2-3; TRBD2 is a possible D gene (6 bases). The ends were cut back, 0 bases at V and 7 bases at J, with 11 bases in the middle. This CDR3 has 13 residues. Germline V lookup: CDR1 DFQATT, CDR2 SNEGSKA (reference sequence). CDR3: CSAREGGRNTQYF. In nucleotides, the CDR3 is TGCAGTGCTAGAGAGGGGGGACGAAATACGCAGTATTTT.

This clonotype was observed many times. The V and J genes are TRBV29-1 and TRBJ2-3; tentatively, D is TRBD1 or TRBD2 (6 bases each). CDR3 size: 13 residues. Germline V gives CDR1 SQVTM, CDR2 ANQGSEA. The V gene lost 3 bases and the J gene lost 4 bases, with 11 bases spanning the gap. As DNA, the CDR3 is TGCAGCGTTGATAAGGAGGGGGCAGATACGCAGTATTTT. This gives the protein CSVDKEGADTQYF.

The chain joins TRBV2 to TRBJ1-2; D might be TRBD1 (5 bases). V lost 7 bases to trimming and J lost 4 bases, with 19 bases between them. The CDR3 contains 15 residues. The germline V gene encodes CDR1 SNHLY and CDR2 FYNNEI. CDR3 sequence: CASTKDTNSGYGYTF. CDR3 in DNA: TGTGCCAGCACCAAGGACACAAACTCTGGCTATGGCTACACCTTC.

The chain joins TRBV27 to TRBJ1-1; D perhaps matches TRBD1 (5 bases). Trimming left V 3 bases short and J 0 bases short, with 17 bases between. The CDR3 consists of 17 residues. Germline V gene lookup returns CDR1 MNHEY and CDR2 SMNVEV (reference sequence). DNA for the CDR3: TGTGCCAGCAGTTTTTTGAAGATGCAGGGTATGAACACTGAAGCTTTCTTT. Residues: CASSFLKMQGMNTEAFF.

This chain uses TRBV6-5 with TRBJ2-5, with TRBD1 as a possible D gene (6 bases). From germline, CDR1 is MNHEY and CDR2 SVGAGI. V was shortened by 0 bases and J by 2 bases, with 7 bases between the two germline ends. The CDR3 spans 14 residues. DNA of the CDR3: TGTGCCAGCAGTTACTCAGGGGGTCAAGAGACCCAGTACTTC. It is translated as CASSYSGGQETQYF.

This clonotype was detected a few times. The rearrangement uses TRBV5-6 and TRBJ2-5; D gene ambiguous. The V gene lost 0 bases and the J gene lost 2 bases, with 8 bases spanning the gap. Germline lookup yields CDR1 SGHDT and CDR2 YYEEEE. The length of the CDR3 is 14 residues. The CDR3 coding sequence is TGTGCCAGCAGCTTGGTTCATCCGCAAGAGACCCAGTACTTC. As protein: CASSLVHPQETQYF.

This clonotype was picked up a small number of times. The CDR3 DNA reads TGTGCCAGCTGGGACAGGGCCTCTGGAAACACCATATATTTT. It specifies CASWDRASGNTIYF. This rearrangement joins TRBV6-1 to TRBJ1-3; TRBD1 matches 9 bases. CDR1 and CDR2 from the germline V gene are MNHNS and SASEGT. The CDR3 runs to 14 residues. V lost 8 bases and J lost 0; bases outside the gene matches: 2.

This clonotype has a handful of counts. CDR3: CSVEQAYEQYF. The DNA of the CDR3 is TGCAGCGTTGAACAGGCCTACGAGCAGTACTTC. The chain combines TRBV29-1 with TRBJ2-7; the D is unclear. Trimming pared 2 bases from V and 2 bases from J, leaving 4 bases between. The CDR3 length is 11 residues. Germline V gene data show CDR1 as SQVTM and CDR2 as ANQGSEA.

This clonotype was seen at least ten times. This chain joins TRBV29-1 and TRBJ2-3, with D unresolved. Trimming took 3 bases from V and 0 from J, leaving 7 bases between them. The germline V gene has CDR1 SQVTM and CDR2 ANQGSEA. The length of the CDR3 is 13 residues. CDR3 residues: CSVETPSTDTQYF. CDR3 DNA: TGCAGCGTTGAGACCCCTAGCACAGATACGCAGTATTTT.

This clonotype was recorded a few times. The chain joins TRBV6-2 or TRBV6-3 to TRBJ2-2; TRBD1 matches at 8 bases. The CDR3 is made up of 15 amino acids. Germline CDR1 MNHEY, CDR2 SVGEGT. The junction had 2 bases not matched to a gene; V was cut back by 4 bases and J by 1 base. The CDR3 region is CASSSGQGNTGELFF. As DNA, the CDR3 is TGTGCCAGCAGTTCCGGACAGGGGAACACCGGGGAGCTGTTTTTT.

The CDR3 DNA follows: TGTGCCAGCAGTTACGACCCGAGTGGTCGGGAGACCCAGTACTTC. Translation: CASSYDPSGRETQYF. The V gene is TRBV6-5, the J gene TRBJ2-5; no clear D gene. The ends were cut back, 2 bases at V and 5 bases at J, with 15 bases in the middle. Looked up from germline, CDR1 is MNHEY and CDR2 is SVGAGI. This CDR3 region has 15 residues.

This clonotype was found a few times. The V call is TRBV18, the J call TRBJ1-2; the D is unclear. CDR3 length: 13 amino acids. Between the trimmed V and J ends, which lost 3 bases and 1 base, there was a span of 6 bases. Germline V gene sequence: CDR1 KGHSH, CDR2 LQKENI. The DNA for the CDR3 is TGTGCCAGCTCACCCGAACATAACTATGGCTACACCTTC. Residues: CASSPEHNYGYTF.

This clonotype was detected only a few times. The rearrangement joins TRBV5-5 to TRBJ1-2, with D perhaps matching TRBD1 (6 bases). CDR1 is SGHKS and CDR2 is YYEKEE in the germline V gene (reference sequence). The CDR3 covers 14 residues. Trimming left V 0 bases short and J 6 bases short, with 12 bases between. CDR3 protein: CASSLGGGQDGYTF. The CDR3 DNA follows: TGTGCCAGCAGCTTGGGCGGGGGCCAGGATGGCTACACCTTC.

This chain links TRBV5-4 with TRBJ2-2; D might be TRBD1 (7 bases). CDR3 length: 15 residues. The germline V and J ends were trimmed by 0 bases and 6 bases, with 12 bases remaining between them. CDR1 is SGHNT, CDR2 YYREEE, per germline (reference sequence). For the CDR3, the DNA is TGTGCCAGCAGCTTGGACAGGGGAGGTTCCGGGGAGCTGTTTTTT. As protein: CASSLDRGGSGELFF.

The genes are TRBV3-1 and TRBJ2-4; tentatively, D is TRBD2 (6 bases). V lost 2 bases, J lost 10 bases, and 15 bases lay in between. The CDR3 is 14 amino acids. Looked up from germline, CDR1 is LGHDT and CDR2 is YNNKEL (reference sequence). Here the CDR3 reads CASSQSLAVLIQYF. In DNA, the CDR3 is TGTGCCAGCAGCCAATCACTAGCCGTCCTGATTCAGTACTTC. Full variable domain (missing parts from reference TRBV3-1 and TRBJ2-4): DTAVSQTPKYLVTQMGNDKSIKCEQNLGHDTMYWYKQDSKKFLKIMFSYNNKELIINETVPNRFSPKSPDKAHLNLHINSLELGDSAVYFCASSQSLAVLIQYFGAGTRLSVL.

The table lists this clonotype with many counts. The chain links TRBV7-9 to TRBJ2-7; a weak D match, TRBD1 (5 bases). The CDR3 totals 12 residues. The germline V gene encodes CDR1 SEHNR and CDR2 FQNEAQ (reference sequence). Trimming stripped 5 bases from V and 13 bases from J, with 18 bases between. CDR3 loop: CASSLTGGRGYF. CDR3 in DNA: TGTGCCAGCAGCCTGACGGGTGGAAGGGGATACTTC.

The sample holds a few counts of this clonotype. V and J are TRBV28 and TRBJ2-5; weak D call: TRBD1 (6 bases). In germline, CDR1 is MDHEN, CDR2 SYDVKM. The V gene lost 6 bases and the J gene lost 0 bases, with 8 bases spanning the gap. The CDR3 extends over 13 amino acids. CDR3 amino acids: CASSTGYQETQYF. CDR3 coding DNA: TGTGCCAGCAGCACAGGGTACCAAGAGACCCAGTACTTC.

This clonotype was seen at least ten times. The CDR3, as DNA: TGTGCCTGGGGTGCGGGGATCGCCTACGAGCAGTACTTC. Its protein product is CAWGAGIAYEQYF. The rearrangement links TRBV30 to TRBJ2-7; D perhaps matches TRBD2 (6 bases). The CDR3 is 13 amino acids. From germline, CDR1 is GTSNPN and CDR2 SVGIG (reference sequence). The germline V and J ends were trimmed by 5 bases and 2 bases, with 13 bases remaining between them.

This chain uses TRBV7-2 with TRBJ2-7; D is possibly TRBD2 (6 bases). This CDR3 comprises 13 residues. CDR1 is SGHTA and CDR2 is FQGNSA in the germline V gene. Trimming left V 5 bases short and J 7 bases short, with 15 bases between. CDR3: CASSISPGVEQYF. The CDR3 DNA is TGTGCCAGCAGCATATCCCCGGGGGTGGAGCAGTACTTC.

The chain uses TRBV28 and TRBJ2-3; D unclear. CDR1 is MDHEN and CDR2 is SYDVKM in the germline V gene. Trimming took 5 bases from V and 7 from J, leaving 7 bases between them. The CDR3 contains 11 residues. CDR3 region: CASSGPYTQYF. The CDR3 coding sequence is TGTGCCAGCAGTGGACCTTATACGCAGTATTTT.

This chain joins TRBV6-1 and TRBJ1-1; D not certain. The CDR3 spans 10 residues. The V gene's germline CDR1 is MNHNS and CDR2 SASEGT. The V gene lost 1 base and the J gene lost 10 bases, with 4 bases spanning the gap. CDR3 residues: CASSEEGAFF. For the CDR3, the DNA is TGTGCCAGCAGTGAAGAGGGAGCTTTCTTT.

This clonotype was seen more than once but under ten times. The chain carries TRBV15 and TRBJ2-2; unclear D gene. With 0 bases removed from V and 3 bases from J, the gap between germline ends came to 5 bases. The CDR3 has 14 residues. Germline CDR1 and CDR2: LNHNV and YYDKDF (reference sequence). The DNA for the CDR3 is TGTGCCACCAGCAGAGATAAAGACACCGGGGAGCTGTTTTTT. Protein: CATSRDKDTGELFF.